The sequence of this T cell receptor beta chain was determined in a study of human T cells and chemical hapten exposure. Study-level background: Across samples, TCR yields varied, mostly owing to small differences in pooled library volumes.

The germline V gene has CDR1 MGHDK and CDR2 SYGVNS. The CDR3 consists of 14 residues. V shed 3 bases and J shed 3 bases, with 12 bases lying between them. The time point was: healthy volunteer bleed at 2 weeks. Unfractionated whole blood yielded the extracted total RNA. Library preparation tagged each individual cDNA molecule with a unique molecular identifier. From the RACE reads, TCRdb called clonotypes with MiXCR, one entry per CDR3 protein. The repertoire has some 120,000 distinct CDR3 sequences, about 8.2% of them found once; the top ten carry around 2%. This clonotype occurred a few times. The sequence was obtained from a male donor in good health. Some clones in this sample may be carry-over from other donors' samples. The sample was whole blood. The chain is built from TRBV25-1 and TRBJ2-7; tentatively, D is TRBD1 or TRBD2 (5 bases each). The CDR3, as DNA: TGTGCCAGCAGTGAGTATCGGGACGGCTACGAGCAGTACTTC. Translated: CASSEYRDGYEQYF.